Reported below is one T cell receptor (beta chain). CDR3 regions were amplified by Arm-PCR using iRepertoire HTBI primers to build TCR beta libraries. TCRdb passed the multiplex PCR reads through MiXCR, listing each CDR3 protein once. Of approximately 470,000 distinct CDR3 sequences in the sample, 15% to 20% were seen once. The entry originates in a study of regulatory T cells in long-lasting Graves disease. Time point of the sample: newly diagnosed GD, antithyroid drugs for less than 3 months. Following extraction of RNA from PBMCs, that RNA was used to make the TCR library. The sample was also reused in another study, on T cells in Graves' hyperthyroidism and ophthalmopathy. Turning to that study: Stability of Graves' hyperthyroidism was defined as absent ophthalmopathy progression within 18 months.

The TCR sequence derives from a man aged 35-49 years with Graves disease. This sample comprised peripheral blood mononuclear cells (PBMCs), obtained at new diagnosis, from a patient treated with antithyroid drugs.

The CDR3 loop is CASSIAGAGTQYF. Here the CDR3 DNA reads TGTGCCAGTAGTATAGCTGGCGCAGGGACCCAGTACTTC. The rearrangement uses TRBV19 and TRBJ2-1; D is uncertain. The DNA end is more similar to TRBJ2-5, so the J call may be wrong. CDR1 is LNHDA, CDR2 SQIVND, per germline (reference sequence). The CDR3 loop spans 13 amino acids.